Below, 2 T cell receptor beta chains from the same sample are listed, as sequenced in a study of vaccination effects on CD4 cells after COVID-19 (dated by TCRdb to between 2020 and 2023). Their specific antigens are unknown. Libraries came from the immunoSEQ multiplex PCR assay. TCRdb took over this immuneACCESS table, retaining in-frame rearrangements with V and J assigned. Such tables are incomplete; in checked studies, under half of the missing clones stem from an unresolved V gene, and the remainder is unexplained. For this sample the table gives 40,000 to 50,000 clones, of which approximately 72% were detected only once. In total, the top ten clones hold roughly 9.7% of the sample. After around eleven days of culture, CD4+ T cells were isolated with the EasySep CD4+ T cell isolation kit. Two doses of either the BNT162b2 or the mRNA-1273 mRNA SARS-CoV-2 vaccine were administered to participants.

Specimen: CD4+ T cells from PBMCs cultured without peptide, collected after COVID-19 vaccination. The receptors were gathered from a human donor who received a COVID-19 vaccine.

CDR3 sequence (DNA): TGTGCCAGCAGATCCGACATTTATCAGCCCCAGCATTTT. Its protein is CASRSDIYQPQHF. V gene TRBV6-5 combines with J gene TRBJ1-5; D call uncertain. From germline, CDR1 is MNHEY and CDR2 SVGAGI. CDR3 size: 13 residues. Trimming left V 6 bases short and J 5 bases short, with 11 bases between.

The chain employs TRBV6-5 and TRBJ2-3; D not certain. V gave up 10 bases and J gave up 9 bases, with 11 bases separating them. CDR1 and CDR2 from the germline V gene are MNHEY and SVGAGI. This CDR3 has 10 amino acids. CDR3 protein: CAILDGTQYF. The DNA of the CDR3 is TGTGCCATTCTAGACGGGACGCAGTATTTT.